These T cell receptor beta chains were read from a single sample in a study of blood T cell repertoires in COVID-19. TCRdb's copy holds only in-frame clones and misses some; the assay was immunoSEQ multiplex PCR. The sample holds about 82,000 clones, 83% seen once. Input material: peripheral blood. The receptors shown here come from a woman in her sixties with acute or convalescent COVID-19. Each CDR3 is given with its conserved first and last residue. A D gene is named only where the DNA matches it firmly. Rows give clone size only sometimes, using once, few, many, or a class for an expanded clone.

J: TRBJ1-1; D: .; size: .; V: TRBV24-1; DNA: TGTGCCACCAGCGGAAACAGGGACACTGAAGCTTTCTTT; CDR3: CATSGNRDTEAFF
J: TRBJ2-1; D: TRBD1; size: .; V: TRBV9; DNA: TGTGCCAGCAGCGGAGGTGGGGTGGGACAGGGTTACAATGAGCAGTTCTTC; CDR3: CASSGGGVGQGYNEQFF
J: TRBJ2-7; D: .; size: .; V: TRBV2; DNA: TGTGCCAGCAGACCTGACAGTTCCAACGAGCAGTACTTC; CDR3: CASRPDSSNEQYF
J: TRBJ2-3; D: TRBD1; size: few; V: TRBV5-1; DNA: TGCGCCAGCAGCCGAGGGACAGGGGCGGGCACAGATACGCAGTATTTT; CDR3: CASSRGTGAGTDTQYF
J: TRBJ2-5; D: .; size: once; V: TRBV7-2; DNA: TGTGCCAGCAGCTCCTTAGGGCGGGGTAACCAAGAGACCCAGTACTTC; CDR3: CASSSLGRGNQETQYF
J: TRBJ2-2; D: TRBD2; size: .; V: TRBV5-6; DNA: TGTGCCAGCGGGAGGGACACCGGGGAGCTGTTTTTT; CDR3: CASGRDTGELFF
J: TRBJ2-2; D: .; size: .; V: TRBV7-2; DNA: TGTGCCAGCAGCCTAGCCCAGAACACCGGGGAGCTGTTTTTT; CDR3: CASSLAQNTGELFF
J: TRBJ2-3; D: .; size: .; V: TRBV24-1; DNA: TGTGCCACCAGTGGTACCGACTCTAGCACAGATACGCAGTATTTT; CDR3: CATSGTDSSTDTQYF
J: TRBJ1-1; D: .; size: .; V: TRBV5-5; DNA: TGTGCCAGCAGCTTATCGACTGCAGGGTGGGACACTGAAGCTTTCTTT; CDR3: CASSLSTAGWDTEAFF
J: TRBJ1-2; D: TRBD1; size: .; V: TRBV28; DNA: TGTGCCAGCAGAACGAGGGGGGCAGGGGGATCCAACTATGGCTACACCTTC; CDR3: CASRTRGAGGSNYGYTF
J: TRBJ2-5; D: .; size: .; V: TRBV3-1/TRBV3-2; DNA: TGTGCCAGCAGCCAAAATAGGGGGACGCGGCAGACCCAGTACTTC; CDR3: CASSQNRGTRQTQYF
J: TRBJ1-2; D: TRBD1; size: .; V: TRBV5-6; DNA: TGTGCCAGCAGCTTGATGGCGCTGGGAAGGGGGCCCGGGAGCTACACCTTC; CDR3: CASSLMALGRGPGSYTF
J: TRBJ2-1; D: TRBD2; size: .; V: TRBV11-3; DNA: TGTGCCAGCAGTGGACACTCCGGGACTAGCGGGTACAATGAGCAGTTCTTC; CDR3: CASSGHSGTSGYNEQFF
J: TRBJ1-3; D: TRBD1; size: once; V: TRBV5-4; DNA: TGTGCCAGCAGCCTGGGGACAGGGTTTGGAAACACCATATATTTT; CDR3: CASSLGTGFGNTIYF
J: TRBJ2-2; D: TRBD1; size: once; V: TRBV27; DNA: TGTGCCAGCAGTTGGGACAGAAGGAACACCGGGGAGCTGTTTTTT; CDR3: CASSWDRRNTGELFF
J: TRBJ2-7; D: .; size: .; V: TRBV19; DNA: TGTGCCAGTAGTATAGGCATCCCTACGGGCTACGAGCAGTACTTC; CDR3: CASSIGIPTGYEQYF